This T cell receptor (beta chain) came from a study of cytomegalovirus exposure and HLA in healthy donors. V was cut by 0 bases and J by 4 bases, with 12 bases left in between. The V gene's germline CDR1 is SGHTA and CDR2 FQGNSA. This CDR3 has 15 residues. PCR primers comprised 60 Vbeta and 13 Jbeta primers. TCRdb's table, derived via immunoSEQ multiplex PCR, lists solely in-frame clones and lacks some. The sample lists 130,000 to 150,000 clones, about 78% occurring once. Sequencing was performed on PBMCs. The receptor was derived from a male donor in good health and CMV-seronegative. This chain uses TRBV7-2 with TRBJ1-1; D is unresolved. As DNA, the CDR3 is TGTGCCAGCAGCTTAGCGATCGAGAGGCCCACTGAAGCTTTCTTT. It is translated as CASSLAIERPTEAFF.